This T cell receptor (beta chain) was found in a study of T cell changes during pregnancy in multiple sclerosis. This clone was picked up one time. The repertoire was sequenced with immunoSEQ multiplex PCR; TCRdb's copy has only in-frame clones and lacks some. This table holds over 50,000 clones, over 75% found once. Germline V gives CDR1 PRHDT, CDR2 FYEKMQ (reference sequence). V gave up 5 bases and J gave up 6 bases; unmatched junction bases: 1. The CDR3 contains 13 residues. Sample: peripheral blood, taken after pregnancy. This sequence originates from a female donor with multiple sclerosis, enrolled in a pregnancy study. The chain joins TRBV13 to TRBJ2-2, with TRBD1 matching over 9 bases. CDR3 sequence: CASSRQGAGELFF. In nucleotides, the CDR3 is TGTGCCAGCAGCCGACAGGGGGCCGGGGAGCTGTTTTTT.